This T cell receptor beta chain was retrieved from a study of Ad26.COV2.S vaccination and SARS-CoV-2 variants. Across the study: Administration of Ad26.COV2.S was intramuscular, either once or twice 56 days apart. General study results and limits: The placebo group had lower spike-specific TCR breadth than the vaccine recipients did.

The method was immunoSEQ multiplex PCR; TCRdb's version includes in-frame clones alone and lacks a portion of them. The repertoire holds about 400,000 clones, approximately 90% seen once, with around 3.6% in the top ten. Notes on this clone: What it binds is unknown.

This CDR3 is 14 amino acids long. Per germline, CDR1 SGHTA and CDR2 FQGNSA. V gave up 3 bases and J gave up 0 bases, with 3 bases separating them. Regarding treatment: 15 to 20 received Ad26.COV2.S at low or high dose, single or two shots; 5 received placebo; per-sample allocation not given. Day 63 after the first vaccine or placebo injection was the time point for sampling. This sequence was found in a person aged 18 to 65 who received the Ad26.COV2.S COVID-19 vaccine or a placebo. The chain recombines TRBV7-2 with TRBJ2-6, with unresolved D. The source was peripheral blood, collected in a trial of Ad26.COV2.S vaccine versus placebo. The CDR3 is CASSFISGANVLTF. DNA of the CDR3: TGTGCCAGCAGCTTTATCTCTGGGGCCAACGTCCTGACTTTC.